One TCR beta chain is described in this entry. The protocol was immunoSEQ multiplex PCR, while the TCRdb copy is restricted to in-frame clones and leaves out a portion. The profile shows about 39,000 clones, 90% of them singletons. The J segment lost 4 bases and the V segment lost 4 bases, leaving 21 bases of the junction unmatched. Germline V gives CDR1 SGHRS, CDR2 YFSETQ. There are 19 residues in the CDR3. This entry belongs to a study of T cell changes during pregnancy in multiple sclerosis. V and J are TRBV5-1 and TRBJ1-1; 8 bases align to TRBD1. The sequencing here drew on CD4+ T cells from peripheral blood mononuclear cells, taken in the first trimester of pregnancy. This TCR was recovered from a female donor in good health, enrolled as a control in a pregnancy study. The CDR3 DNA reads as TGCGCCAGCAGCCCTTCTATGTGGGACAGGCATATCGGGGGCACTGAAGCTTTCTTT. Its protein product is CASSPSMWDRHIGGTEAFF.